A selection of T cell receptor beta chains follows, all from one sample in a study of blood T cells in healthy people across ages. A single record per CDR3 protein comes from TCRdb applying MiXCR to the 5' RACE reads. Of fewer than 1,000,000 distinct CDR3 sequences in the sample, more than 40% were seen once. Sequencing was done on a sample of blood. Receptors originate from a man aged 60 to 69 in good health. Both conserved end residues are part of each CDR3. Fields, in order: CDR3 DNA, CDR3 protein, CDR3 length, V gene, clone size, D gene, J gene. The D gene is left open where the match is weak. Size is omitted from some rows. Given values are once, few, many or a class for expanded clones.

CDR3 DNA: TGTGCCAGCACCAGGGGTAATAGCGGAAGCACAGATACGCAGTATTTT; CDR3 protein: CASTRGNSGSTDTQYF; CDR3 length: 16; V gene: TRBV7-9; clone size: .; D gene: .; J gene: TRBJ2-3
CDR3 DNA: TGTGCCAGCAGCTTAGTGGGATCGCAGGGTGAGCAGTTCTTC; CDR3 protein: CASSLVGSQGEQFF; CDR3 length: 14; V gene: TRBV7-2; clone size: .; D gene: .; J gene: TRBJ2-1
CDR3 DNA: TGTGCCAGCAGCTTAGGAGGATTGAATTCACCCCTCCACTTT; CDR3 protein: CASSLGGLNSPLHF; CDR3 length: 14; V gene: TRBV7-2; clone size: few; D gene: .; J gene: TRBJ1-6
CDR3 DNA: TGTGCCACCAGCAGAGGGGGCGGCGGCAATGAGCAGTTCTTC; CDR3 protein: CATSRGGGGNEQFF; CDR3 length: 14; V gene: TRBV15; clone size: .; D gene: .; J gene: TRBJ2-1
CDR3 DNA: TGTGCCAGCAATCTACCGTATGGACAGGGGGGGAATGAGCAGTTCTTC; CDR3 protein: CASNLPYGQGGNEQFF; CDR3 length: 16; V gene: TRBV6-1; clone size: few; D gene: TRBD1; J gene: TRBJ2-1
CDR3 DNA: TGTGCCAGCAGTCATCTTAGTCTGAACACTGAAGCTTTCTTT; CDR3 protein: CASSHLSLNTEAFF; CDR3 length: 14; V gene: TRBV11-2; clone size: .; D gene: .; J gene: TRBJ1-1
CDR3 DNA: TGTGCCAGCAGCTTAGCGGATGAGCAGTTCTTC; CDR3 protein: CASSLADEQFF; CDR3 length: 11; V gene: TRBV11-2; clone size: few; D gene: .; J gene: TRBJ2-1
CDR3 DNA: TGTGCCTGGAGTGGGGACCGCACCTCTGGGGCCAACGTCCTGACTTTC; CDR3 protein: CAWSGDRTSGANVLTF; CDR3 length: 16; V gene: TRBV30; clone size: .; D gene: .; J gene: TRBJ2-6
CDR3 DNA: TGTGCCAGCAGCGTGCTAGCTGGGGCCGGGGAGCTGTTTTTT; CDR3 protein: CASSVLAGAGELFF; CDR3 length: 14; V gene: TRBV7-2; clone size: few; D gene: .; J gene: TRBJ2-2
CDR3 DNA: TGCACCAGCAGCTGGACCCAGGAGACCCAGTACTTC; CDR3 protein: CTSSWTQETQYF; CDR3 length: 12; V gene: TRBV5-1; clone size: .; D gene: .; J gene: TRBJ2-5
CDR3 DNA: TGTGCCAGCAGACGGGGACCCAACTATGGCTACACCTTC; CDR3 protein: CASRRGPNYGYTF; CDR3 length: 13; V gene: TRBV27; clone size: few; D gene: .; J gene: TRBJ1-2
CDR3 DNA: TGTGCCAGCAGCAAAGGAGGGGGTGCGCAGCCCCAGCATTTT; CDR3 protein: CASSKGGGAQPQHF; CDR3 length: 14; V gene: TRBV7-9; clone size: .; D gene: .; J gene: TRBJ1-5
CDR3 DNA: TGTGCCAGCAGCCCCAATCAGGGTAGGGATAAGCAGTACTTC; CDR3 protein: CASSPNQGRDKQYF; CDR3 length: 14; V gene: TRBV11-2; clone size: .; D gene: .; J gene: TRBJ2-7
CDR3 DNA: TGTGCCAGCAGCGTATCCCCCGGGACAGGGATTTACGAGCAGTACTTC; CDR3 protein: CASSVSPGTGIYEQYF; CDR3 length: 16; V gene: TRBV9; clone size: .; D gene: TRBD1; J gene: TRBJ2-7
CDR3 DNA: TGTGCCAGCAGTGAAGGCGGCGGAAATCAGCCCCAGCATTTT; CDR3 protein: CASSEGGGNQPQHF; CDR3 length: 14; V gene: TRBV6-1; clone size: few; D gene: .; J gene: TRBJ1-5
CDR3 DNA: TGTGCCAGCAGCTCAACCGGGACTAGCGGGGGGGCGGAGCAGTTCTTC; CDR3 protein: CASSSTGTSGGAEQFF; CDR3 length: 16; V gene: TRBV7-2; clone size: .; D gene: TRBD2; J gene: TRBJ2-1
CDR3 DNA: TGTGCCAGCAGCTTACGCACTAGCGCTGACAATGAGCAGTTCTTC; CDR3 protein: CASSLRTSADNEQFF; CDR3 length: 15; V gene: TRBV11-2; clone size: few; D gene: TRBD2; J gene: TRBJ2-1
CDR3 DNA: TGTGCCAGCAGCTTAGGCCGAGCGGGGGTAGATGAGCAGTTCTTC; CDR3 protein: CASSLGRAGVDEQFF; CDR3 length: 15; V gene: TRBV7-9; clone size: .; D gene: TRBD2; J gene: TRBJ2-1
CDR3 DNA: TGTGCCAGCAGCCCAACAAGGGATGGCTACACCTTC; CDR3 protein: CASSPTRDGYTF; CDR3 length: 12; V gene: TRBV7-9; clone size: few; D gene: .; J gene: TRBJ1-2
CDR3 DNA: TGTGCCAGCAGTGAACGGCAGAAGAATGAAAAACTGTTTTTT; CDR3 protein: CASSERQKNEKLFF; CDR3 length: 14; V gene: TRBV25-1; clone size: many; D gene: .; J gene: TRBJ1-4
CDR3 DNA: TGTGCCAGCAGCTTAGGCGGGGGGGCCCGAGAGCAGTACTTC; CDR3 protein: CASSLGGGAREQYF; CDR3 length: 14; V gene: TRBV7-2; clone size: few; D gene: TRBD2; J gene: TRBJ2-7
CDR3 DNA: TGTGCCAGCAGCTTAGGAATAGAGGGATATGGTACGCAGTATTTT; CDR3 protein: CASSLGIEGYGTQYF; CDR3 length: 15; V gene: TRBV7-2; clone size: .; D gene: .; J gene: TRBJ2-3
CDR3 DNA: TGTGCCAGCAGCCAAGAAAACAGGGGAGGTGGTAATGAGCAGTACTTC; CDR3 protein: CASSQENRGGGNEQYF; CDR3 length: 16; V gene: TRBV3-1; clone size: few; D gene: .; J gene: TRBJ2-7
CDR3 DNA: TGTGCCAGTACCAATCGGGACTCTACCTACGAGCAGTACTTC; CDR3 protein: CASTNRDSTYEQYF; CDR3 length: 14; V gene: TRBV6-2/TRBV6-3; clone size: .; D gene: .; J gene: TRBJ2-7
CDR3 DNA: TGCGCCAGCAGCTTATCTAGCGGTGGAGGCTACGAGCAGTACTTC; CDR3 protein: CASSLSSGGGYEQYF; CDR3 length: 15; V gene: TRBV5-1; clone size: .; D gene: TRBD2; J gene: TRBJ2-7
CDR3 DNA: TGTGCCAGCAGCGGGGGCAGGTGGACCGGGGAGCTGTTTTTT; CDR3 protein: CASSGGRWTGELFF; CDR3 length: 14; V gene: TRBV27; clone size: once; D gene: .; J gene: TRBJ2-2
CDR3 DNA: TGTGCCAGCAGCTTATTCGGGGGACTAGCGGGGGCTTCCACAGATACGCAGTATTTT; CDR3 protein: CASSLFGGLAGASTDTQYF; CDR3 length: 19; V gene: TRBV11-2; clone size: once; D gene: TRBD2; J gene: TRBJ2-3
CDR3 DNA: TGTGCCAGCAGCCAAGTGAGCGCCAGTGAGCAGTTCTTC; CDR3 protein: CASSQVSASEQFF; CDR3 length: 13; V gene: TRBV3-1; clone size: .; D gene: .; J gene: TRBJ2-1
CDR3 DNA: TGCAGTGCTTGGGGACCATACTACGAGCAGTACTTC; CDR3 protein: CSAWGPYYEQYF; CDR3 length: 12; V gene: TRBV20-1; clone size: few; D gene: .; J gene: TRBJ2-7
CDR3 DNA: TGTGCCAGCAGCGCAGATTCAGGAATGAACACTGAAGCTTTCTTT; CDR3 protein: CASSADSGMNTEAFF; CDR3 length: 15; V gene: TRBV7-6; clone size: .; D gene: .; J gene: TRBJ1-1
CDR3 DNA: TGTGCCAGCAGCTATTACACCTATGGCTACACCTTC; CDR3 protein: CASSYYTYGYTF; CDR3 length: 12; V gene: TRBV14; clone size: .; D gene: .; J gene: TRBJ1-2
CDR3 DNA: TGTGCCAGCAGAGCCTTAGGTTACAATGAGCAGTTCTTC; CDR3 protein: CASRALGYNEQFF; CDR3 length: 13; V gene: TRBV27; clone size: once; D gene: .; J gene: TRBJ2-1
CDR3 DNA: TGCGCCAGCAGCCAAGTTTCCCAGCTCTCTGGGGCCAACGTCCTGACTTTC; CDR3 protein: CASSQVSQLSGANVLTF; CDR3 length: 17; V gene: TRBV4-1; clone size: .; D gene: .; J gene: TRBJ2-6
CDR3 DNA: TGTGCCAGCAGGCCTCCTACCGGGACACACTCCTACGAGCAGTACTTC; CDR3 protein: CASRPPTGTHSYEQYF; CDR3 length: 16; V gene: TRBV28; clone size: .; D gene: .; J gene: TRBJ2-7
CDR3 DNA: TGTGCCAGCAATTTTTTAAGGGCCCGGAACACCGGGGAGCTGTTTTTT; CDR3 protein: CASNFLRARNTGELFF; CDR3 length: 16; V gene: TRBV6-5; clone size: .; D gene: .; J gene: TRBJ2-2